This TCR beta chain was captured in a study of blood T cell repertoires in COVID-19. Study in general: Sites in the United States, Italy and Spain provided acute and convalescent COVID-19 samples. Sample material is recorded as cDNA or gDNA derived from T cells, B-cell-depleted T cells, or PBMCs.

Original handling: Estimation of nucleated cell counts relied on the amplification of reference gene primers. Repertoires were generated with immunoSEQ multiplex PCR, while TCRdb's copy carries only in-frame clones and drops some. The DNA gave D and trimming, while V, J and clone size come from that table. The sample shows 200,000 to 250,000 clones, 80% to 90% of them seen only once. Sequencing was performed on peripheral blood. The receptor was isolated from a young man who had recovered from COVID-19.

The chain's CDR3 is CASSMGHSGNTIYF. For the CDR3, the DNA is TGTGCCAGCAGCATGGGACATTCCGGAAACACCATATATTTT. The gene calls are TRBV3-1 (or the pseudogene TRBV3-2) and TRBJ1-3; a possible D gene is TRBD1 (6 bases). Germline V lookup: CDR1 LGHDT, CDR2 YNNKEL (reference sequence). V was cut by 5 bases and J by 4 bases, with 12 bases left in between. The CDR3 has 14 amino acids.